What follows is one T cell receptor (beta chain) and its context. Its antigen is currently unknown. Coverage ceases 3 residues before the CDR3 finishes, and the germline J gene fills in the end. Assay used: immunoSEQ multiplex PCR; TCRdb lists only in-frame clones, some missing. The sample is made up of fewer than 35,000 clones, none counted only once. The germline V and J ends were trimmed by 7 bases and 3 bases, with 16 bases remaining between them. CDR3 length: 15 residues. Germline V gene sequence: CDR1 MNHEY, CDR2 SVGEGT. These data belong to a study of T cell clonality in common variable immunodeficiency. Findings and caveats of the study: In common variable immunodeficiency, TCR beta chains reportedly carried fewer deletions and N-nucleotide insertions. Compared with healthy controls, CVID subjects showed increased TCRbeta clonality, mostly in about a third.

The CVID group had fewer than 19 females and about 30 males, mean age approximately 40. Sample: peripheral blood mononuclear cells. The chain uses TRBV6-2 or TRBV6-3 and TRBJ2-4, with D possibly matching TRBD1 (5 bases). The receptor was derived from a human donor with common variable immunodeficiency. The CDR3: CASIDPGFGKNIQYF. Partial CDR3 DNA: TGTGCCAGCATCGACCCAGGGTTTGGCAAAAACATT.